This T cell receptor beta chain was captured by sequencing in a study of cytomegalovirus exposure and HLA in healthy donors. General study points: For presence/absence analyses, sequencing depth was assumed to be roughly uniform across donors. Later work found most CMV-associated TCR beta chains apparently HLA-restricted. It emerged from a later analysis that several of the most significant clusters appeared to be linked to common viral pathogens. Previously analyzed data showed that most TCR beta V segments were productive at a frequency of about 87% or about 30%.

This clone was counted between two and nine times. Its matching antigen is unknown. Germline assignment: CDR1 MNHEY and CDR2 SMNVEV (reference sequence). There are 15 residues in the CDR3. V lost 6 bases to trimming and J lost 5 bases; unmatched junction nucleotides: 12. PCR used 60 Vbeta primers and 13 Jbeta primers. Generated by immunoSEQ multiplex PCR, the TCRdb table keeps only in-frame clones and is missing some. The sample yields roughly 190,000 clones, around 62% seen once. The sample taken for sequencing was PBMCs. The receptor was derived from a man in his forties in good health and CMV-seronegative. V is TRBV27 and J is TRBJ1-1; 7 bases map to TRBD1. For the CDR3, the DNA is TGTGCCAGCAGATTGCTTCAGGGGGTACGAACTGAAGCTTTCTTT. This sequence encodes CASRLLQGVRTEAFF.